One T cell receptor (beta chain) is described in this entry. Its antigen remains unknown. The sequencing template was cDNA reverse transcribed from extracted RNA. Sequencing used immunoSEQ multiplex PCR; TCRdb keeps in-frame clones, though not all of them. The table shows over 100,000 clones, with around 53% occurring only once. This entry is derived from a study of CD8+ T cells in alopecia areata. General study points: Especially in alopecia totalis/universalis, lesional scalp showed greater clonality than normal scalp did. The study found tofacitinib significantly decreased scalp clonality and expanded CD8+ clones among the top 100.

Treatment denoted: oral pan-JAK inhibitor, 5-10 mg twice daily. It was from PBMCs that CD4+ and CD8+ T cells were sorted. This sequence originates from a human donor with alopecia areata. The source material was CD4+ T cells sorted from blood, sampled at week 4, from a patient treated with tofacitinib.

CDR3 sequence reads: CASSLSRQQQETQYF. CDR3 DNA: TGCGCCAGCAGCTTGTCTCGACAGCAACAAGAGACCCAGTACTTC. J is TRBJ2-5 and V is TRBV5-1, with a possible D match to TRBD1 (5 bases). CDR1 is SGHRS, CDR2 YFSETQ, per germline. The CDR3 contains 15 residues. V lost 1 base to trimming and J lost 2 bases, with 12 bases between them.